These 3 T cell receptor beta chains were all obtained from the same sample, sequenced in a study of cytomegalovirus exposure and HLA in healthy donors. Use of 60 Vbeta and 13 Jbeta primers characterized the PCR. Clones were sequenced by immunoSEQ multiplex PCR, and TCRdb holds only the in-frame ones, with some missing. The sample lists fewer than 150,000 clones, around 83% occurring once. The sequenced sample consisted of PBMCs. The receptors here all came from a woman aged 25 to 39 in good health and CMV-seropositive.

The V call is TRBV5-1, the J call TRBJ2-1; maybe TRBD1 (6 bases). Germline CDR1 and CDR2: SGHRS and YFSETQ. This CDR3 contains 16 residues. Trimming stripped 4 bases from V and 5 bases from J, with 19 bases between. This CDR3 reads CASSLLGLEGDNEQFF. For the CDR3, the DNA is TGCGCCAGCAGCCTCCTCGGGCTTGAGGGGGACAATGAGCAGTTCTTC.

CDR3 nucleotide sequence: TGCAGCGTCAAACAGGGAGTGGGCTACGAGCAGTACTTC. Its translation: CSVKQGVGYEQYF. The chain has TRBV29-1 and TRBJ2-7; a possible D gene is TRBD1 (6 bases). The CDR3 contains 13 residues. CDR1 and CDR2 (germline): SQVTM, ANQGSEA. Between the trimmed V and J ends, which lost 6 bases and 3 bases, there was a span of 15 bases.

This chain links TRBV5-1 with TRBJ2-5; 11 bases are a match to TRBD2. CDR3 length: 14 residues. The germline CDR1 and CDR2 sequences are SGHRS and YFSETQ. The V segment lost 4 bases and the J segment 4 bases; nucleotides outside the gene matches: 3. CDR3 in amino acids: CASSTGLAGETQYF. In DNA form, the CDR3 reads TGCGCCAGCAGCACCGGACTAGCGGGAGAGACCCAGTACTTC.